Below are 24 T cell receptor beta chains sequenced from a single sample in a study of blood T cell repertoires in COVID-19. Repertoires were generated with immunoSEQ multiplex PCR, while TCRdb's copy carries only in-frame clones and drops some. The sample yields 320,000 or so clones, around nine tenths seen once. Material: PBMCs or T cells enriched from blood (not recorded which). The receptors were sampled from a man in his thirties or forties who had recovered from COVID-19.

The chain employs TRBV5-4 and TRBJ2-1; 10 positions match TRBD1. CDR1 SGHNT and CDR2 YYREEE come from the germline V gene (reference sequence). The CDR3 contains 16 residues. With 0 bases clipped from V and 9 bases from J, the junction kept 9 bases outside the gene matches. CDR3 protein: CASSLARTGGLGEQFF. The CDR3 DNA sequence: TGTGCCAGCAGCTTGGCCAGGACAGGGGGGCTAGGTGAGCAGTTCTTC.

On this clone itself: At one boundary the junction diverges from the germline segment, which might be a read error. The chain carries TRBV11-3 and TRBJ2-7; TRBD1 aligns across 10 bases. In germline, CDR1 is SGHNT, CDR2 YENEEA. This CDR3 is 16 amino acids long. The CDR3 protein is CASTLGAGTGAYEQYF. Written as DNA, the CDR3 is TGTGCCAGCACCTTAGGGGCCGGGACAGGGGCCTACGAGCAGTACTTC.

V and J are TRBV30 and TRBJ1-1; possible D gene TRBD1, 6 bases. V was cut by 4 bases and J by 8 bases, with 11 bases left in between. The CDR3 length is 11 residues. Germline CDR1 GTSNPN, CDR2 SVGIG (reference sequence). In nucleotides, the CDR3 is TGTGCCTGGAACAGGGAATTGGAAGCTTTCTTT. This encodes CAWNRELEAFF.

This clone appeared a few times. The rearrangement links TRBV19 to TRBJ2-6; D gene ambiguous. This CDR3 is 16 amino acids long. Trimming pared 6 bases from V and 1 base from J, leaving 13 bases between. Germline V gene sequence: CDR1 LNHDA, CDR2 SQIVND (reference sequence). The CDR3 sequence is CASSPAQASGANVLTF. The CDR3 nucleotides are TGTGCCAGTAGCCCGGCCCAGGCGTCTGGGGCCAACGTCCTGACTTTC.

With regard to this clone: Other DNA sequences in this specimen translate into the identical CDR3. The chain uses TRBV19 and TRBJ1-1, with no clear D. In germline, CDR1 is LNHDA, CDR2 SQIVND (reference sequence). The CDR3 loop spans 13 amino acids. With 3 bases removed from V and 2 bases from J, the gap between germline ends came to 7 bases. DNA of the CDR3: TGTGCCAGTAGTATTGGGAGAAACACTGAAGCTTTCTTT. This codes for CASSIGRNTEAFF.

This rearrangement joins TRBV2 to TRBJ2-1; 8 bases agree with TRBD2. Losses at the gene ends were 3 bases for V and 12 bases for J; bases not matched to a gene: 19. The CDR3 is made up of 17 amino acids. Germline CDR1 is SNHLY and CDR2 is FYNNEI. CDR3 amino acids: CASSDSDKTSATDVQFF. DNA of the CDR3: TGTGCCAGCAGTGACTCTGATAAGACTAGCGCTACTGACGTGCAGTTCTTC.

This chain connects TRBV9 to TRBJ2-3, with TRBD2 identical over 11 bases. The CDR3 contains 17 residues. CDR1 is SGDLS, CDR2 YYNGEE, per germline. With 0 bases clipped from V and 1 base from J, the junction kept 4 bases outside the gene matches. CDR3 amino acids: CASSVVGSGGGTDTQYF. For the CDR3, the DNA is TGTGCCAGCAGCGTAGTTGGTAGCGGGGGGGGCACAGATACGCAGTATTTT.

The chain recombines TRBV5-4 with TRBJ1-1, with a tentative D call TRBD1 (6 bases). The V gene lost 4 bases and the J gene lost 1 base, with 11 bases spanning the gap. CDR3 length equals 14 residues. Germline CDR1 is SGHNT and CDR2 is YYREEE (reference sequence). The CDR3 nucleotides are TGTGCCAGCAGCCCGGGGGGGCCGAACACTGAAGCTTTCTTT. Translating it yields CASSPGGPNTEAFF.

The chain links TRBV7-9 to TRBJ1-1; weak D call: TRBD1 (6 bases). This CDR3 has 16 residues. Germline V lookup: CDR1 SEHNR, CDR2 FQNEAQ (reference sequence). V lost 5 bases, J lost 4 bases, and 20 bases lay in between. In DNA form, the CDR3 reads TGTGCCAGCAGCCGGACACAGGGAGGGCTCGGCACTGAAGCTTTCTTT. Its protein is CASSRTQGGLGTEAFF. The complete variable domain, with remaining parts taken from reference TRBV7-9 and TRBJ1-1, reads DTGVSQNPRHKITKRGQNVTFRCDPISEHNRLYWYRQTLGQGPEFLTYFQNEAQLEKSRLLSDRFSAERPKGSFSTLEIQRTEQGDSAMYLCASSRTQGGLGTEAFFGQGTRLTVV.

This sequence joins TRBV21-1 and TRBJ1-1; the D call in the table, TRBD1, was not verified against the DNA. TRBV21-1 is a pseudogene locus. The CDR3 loop spans 18 amino acids. This CDR3 reads CASSSRTSGTGAKTEAFF. The CDR3, as DNA: TGTGCCAGCAGCTCCCGAACGTCCGGGACAGGGGCTAAGACTGAAGCTTTCTTT.

Here the CDR3 reads CASSRTGSNTGELFF. In DNA form, the CDR3 reads TGTGCCAGCAGCCGGACAGGGTCGAACACCGGGGAGCTGTTTTTT. This chain connects TRBV7-9 to TRBJ2-2, with 8 bases that match TRBD1. Trimming cost V 5 bases and J 0 bases; bases outside gene matches: 2. Per germline, CDR1 SEHNR and CDR2 FQNEAQ (reference sequence). The CDR3 covers 15 residues.

The chain recombines TRBV11-1 with TRBJ2-5, with a possible D match to TRBD2 (7 bases). The V end lost 2 bases, the J end lost 1 base, and 14 bases lay between the germline ends. The germline V gene has CDR1 SGHAT and CDR2 FQDESV (reference sequence). This CDR3 region has 16 residues. CDR3 sequence (DNA): TGTGCCAGCAGCTTAAATTGGCGGGGGCTCCAAGAGACCCAGTACTTC. This translates into CASSLNWRGLQETQYF.

This clone was observed a few times. V is TRBV30 and J is TRBJ1-2; no reliable D call. Between the trimmed V and J ends, which lost 3 bases and 8 bases, there was a span of 13 bases. The CDR3 consists of 12 residues. Per germline, CDR1 GTSNPN and CDR2 SVGIG (reference sequence). In DNA form, the CDR3 reads TGTGCCTGGAGCCCGGGAGCCCAGGGCTACACCTTC. Protein sequence: CAWSPGAQGYTF.

The CDR3 sequence is CASSQGIGVTDTQYF. DNA of the CDR3: TGTGCCAGCAGCCAAGGGATCGGGGTCACAGATACGCAGTATTTT. The chain is built from TRBV4-2 and TRBJ2-3; D may be TRBD2 (5 bases). The V gene's germline CDR1 is LGHNA and CDR2 YNFKEQ. The CDR3 has 15 amino acids. Trimming pared 1 base from V and 2 bases from J, leaving 10 bases between.

The chain carries TRBV18 and TRBJ2-5; 8 positions match TRBD1. In germline, CDR1 is KGHSH, CDR2 LQKENI. The CDR3 contains 16 residues. The J segment lost 4 bases and the V segment lost 4 bases, leaving 11 bases of the junction unmatched. DNA for the CDR3: TGTGCCAGCTCACTTCGCGGCGGACAGGGTAGAGAGACCCAGTACTTC. This translates into CASSLRGGQGRETQYF.

CDR3 nucleotide sequence: TGTGCCAGCAGCCAAGATAACACAGCTGGGCCCTATGGCTACACCTTC. It codes for CASSQDNTAGPYGYTF. The gene calls are TRBV4-2 and TRBJ1-2; D is unresolved. The germline V gene encodes CDR1 LGHNA and CDR2 YNFKEQ. V lost 0 bases and J lost 4, with 15 bases in between. The CDR3 consists of 16 residues.

The chain employs TRBV2 and TRBJ2-3; the match to TRBD2 covers 10 bases. Germline CDR1 SNHLY, CDR2 FYNNEI. J was trimmed by 1 base and V by 4 bases; bases with no gene match: 5. The CDR3 is made up of 16 amino acids. CDR3 nucleotides: TGTGCCAGCAGTGCCCTAGGGACTAGCGGCACAGATACGCAGTATTTT. This encodes CASSALGTSGTDTQYF.

The chain joins TRBV7-9 to TRBJ1-2; TRBD1 matches 11 bases. J gave up 6 bases and V 5 bases, and 8 bases lay outside the gene matches. This CDR3 is built from 15 residues. Germline V gene sequence: CDR1 SEHNR, CDR2 FQNEAQ (reference sequence). The CDR3 coding sequence is TGTGCCAGCAGCCAAACGGACAGGGGGCTGGATGGCTACACCTTC. Translation gives CASSQTDRGLDGYTF.

The V call is TRBV6-4, the J call TRBJ2-1; 9 bases are shared with TRBD2. Germline CDR1 is MRHNA and CDR2 is SNTAGT. With 3 bases clipped from V and 6 bases from J, the junction kept 3 bases outside the gene matches. This CDR3 has 14 amino acids. DNA of the CDR3: TGTGCCAGCAGTGAGGCGGGGGGGGGCAATGAGCAGTTCTTC. Amino acids: CASSEAGGGNEQFF.

The chain joins TRBV4-1 to TRBJ1-5; D perhaps matches TRBD1 (5 bases). The V and J ends lost 3 bases and 2 bases respectively, with 11 bases between them. This CDR3 region has 15 residues. The germline V gene has CDR1 MGHRA and CDR2 YSYEKL. CDR3 in DNA: TGCGCCAGCAGCCAGCAGGGTTACGGCAATCAGCCCCAGCATTTT. Protein product: CASSQQGYGNQPQHF.

This clone was counted once. V usage is TRBV24-1 and J usage is TRBJ1-2; D unclear. The CDR3 length is 16 residues. Germline lookup yields CDR1 KGHDR and CDR2 SFDVKD. V was trimmed by 5 bases and J by 3 bases, leaving 18 bases between them. The CDR3 DNA follows: TGTGCCACCAGTGGTCCGTTCGCACTCGGGGACTATGGCTACACCTTC. Translation: CATSGPFALGDYGYTF.

The sample holds one count of this clone. The chain combines TRBV27 with TRBJ2-1; D may be TRBD2 (6 bases). Germline values: CDR1 MNHEY, CDR2 SMNVEV (reference sequence). Trimming removed 2 bases at V and 0 bases at J, with 11 bases between. The CDR3 loop spans 16 amino acids. CDR3 protein: CASSLGLASSYNEQFF. Here the CDR3 DNA reads TGTGCCAGCAGTTTAGGGCTAGCGAGCTCCTACAATGAGCAGTTCTTC.

This chain uses TRBV24-1 with TRBJ2-5; 7 bases are a match to TRBD2. J gave up 5 bases and V 11 bases, and 10 bases lay outside the gene matches. The CDR3 runs to 13 residues. CDR1 is KGHDR, CDR2 SFDVKD, per germline. The CDR3 DNA sequence: TGTGCCATAAGGGGAGGGGCTGGGGAGACCCAGTACTTC. This encodes CAIRGGAGETQYF.

This chain uses TRBV9 with TRBJ1-1, with D perhaps matching TRBD1 (6 bases). V was shortened by 0 bases and J by 3 bases, with 24 bases between the two germline ends. Germline CDR1 SGDLS, CDR2 YYNGEE. The CDR3 runs 19 residues. This CDR3 is CASSVAPGFAQGGDTEAFF. The CDR3 coding sequence is TGTGCCAGCAGCGTAGCCCCAGGTTTTGCACAGGGTGGGGACACTGAAGCTTTCTTT.